The rows below give T cell receptor beta chains drawn from one sample of a study of cytotoxic CD8 clonotypes in ibrutinib-treated CLL. Libraries were prepared by immunoSEQ multiplex PCR; TCRdb keeps only in-frame clonotypes and omits some of them. The data contain about 300,000 clones, approximately 76% of them singletons. This specimen was PBMCs, taken at disease progression, from a patient treated with ibrutinib. The receptor set was obtained from a human donor with chronic lymphocytic leukemia. Both conserved end residues are part of each CDR3. Each record gives: J gene, clone size, D gene, V gene, CDR3 DNA, CDR3 protein. The D gene is left open where the match is weak. Size tells how often a clone was seen (once, few, many) or the class of an expanded clone, and some rows leave it out.

>TRBJ2-7|NA|TRBD1|TRBV11-2
TGTGCCAGCAGCTGGACAGGGAAGGGAGAGCAGTACTTC
CASSWTGKGEQYF
>TRBJ1-5|few|TRBD1|TRBV18
TGTGCCAGCTCACCACCGGCAGGGGGCGGAGGCAGCAATCAGCCCCAGCATTTT
CASSPPAGGGGSNQPQHF
>TRBJ2-7|NA|TRBD2|TRBV5-4
TGTGCCAGCAACTTACGTCCCCTAGCGGGAGGGCCGGGGTACGAGCAGTACTTC
CASNLRPLAGGPGYEQYF
>TRBJ2-3|NA|TRBD2|TRBV7-9
TGTGCCAGCAGCCTATCTCGAGCGGGAGTGATCCATTCAGATACGCAGTATTTT
CASSLSRAGVIHSDTQYF
>TRBJ2-7|NA|NA|TRBV29-1
TGCAGCGTTGAAGAGGACGGCAGGGTCTTGGGCGAGCAGTACTTC
CSVEEDGRVLGEQYF
>TRBJ2-5|NA|NA|TRBV7-6
TGTGCCAGCAGCTCTCCCTACCGCTCCAGGGAGACCCAGTACTTC
CASSSPYRSRETQYF
>TRBJ1-6|NA|NA|TRBV14
TGTGCCAGCAGAGGCCTACCAGGGAATTCACCCCTCCACTTT
CASRGLPGNSPLHF
>TRBJ2-7|NA|NA|TRBV7-9
TGTGCCAGCAGCACTCGACAGAACTACGAGCAGTACTTC
CASSTRQNYEQYF
>TRBJ2-5|few|TRBD2|TRBV28
TGTGCCAGCAGTTTACTCCTGGCTAGCGGGAAAGAGACCCAGTACTTC
CASSLLLASGKETQYF
>TRBJ2-7|NA|NA|TRBV6-5
TGTGCCAGCAGTTACTCACACGGGAGAGAATCTTACGAGCAGTACTTC
CASSYSHGRESYEQYF
>TRBJ1-2|NA|NA|TRBV2
TGTGCCTCAACGGGAGGGTACGGCGTCTATGGCTACACCTTC
CASTGGYGVYGYTF
>TRBJ1-1|NA|NA|TRBV7-9
TGTGCCAGCAGCCCGGGACATCGCTTTGGGAAGATGCACACTGAAGCTTTCTTT
CASSPGHRFGKMHTEAFF
>TRBJ2-1|once|NA|TRBV7-9
TGTGCCAGCAGCAATAATTATGGCAACTACAATGAGCAGTTCTTC
CASSNNYGNYNEQFF
>TRBJ2-7|NA|TRBD1|TRBV10-1
TGCGCCAGCACCCAGATCGGGACAGGGACGTACGAGCAGTACTTC
CASTQIGTGTYEQYF
>TRBJ1-5|few|NA|TRBV6-1
TGTGCCAGCAGTGATGGTCAGCCCCAGCATTTT
CASSDGQPQHF
>TRBJ1-5|NA|NA|TRBV4-1
TGCGCCAGCAGCCAATCGGTGGGGAGCAATCAGCCCCAGCATTTT
CASSQSVGSNQPQHF
>TRBJ2-7|NA|NA|TRBV7-6
TGTGCCAGCAGCTTAGAGGGGGGTCTTTCAATCTCCTACGAGCAGTACTTC
CASSLEGGLSISYEQYF
>TRBJ2-3|NA|NA|TRBV9
TGTGCCAGCACTCCCCTCGACAGCACAGATACGCAGTATTTT
CASTPLDSTDTQYF
>TRBJ2-1|few|NA|TRBV18
TGTGCCAGCTCACCTGCGTCCGGCAGGGATGAGCAGTTCTTC
CASSPASGRDEQFF
>TRBJ2-3|NA|NA|TRBV11-1
TGTGCCAGCAGCTTCACCAGGGCGGATACGCAGTATTTT
CASSFTRADTQYF
>TRBJ2-5|NA|NA|TRBV7-2
TGTGCCAGCAGCCCGCTAGAGCGAGAGACCCAGTACTTC
CASSPLERETQYF
>TRBJ2-3|NA|NA|TRBV7-9
TGTGCCAGCAGCTTAGCGCTGGACAGCACAGATACGCAGTATTTT
CASSLALDSTDTQYF
>TRBJ2-7|few|TRBD1|TRBV15
TGTGCCACCAGCAGACAGGGGGAAGCCTACGAGCAGTACTTC
CATSRQGEAYEQYF
>TRBJ1-5|NA|NA|TRBV19
TGTGCCAGTAGTATGGGGGCGAATCAGCCCCAGCATTTT
CASSMGANQPQHF
>TRBJ1-6|NA|NA|TRBV6-6
TGTGCCAGCAGTATAACCGGGCCCCCGGGTGTGGCCCTCCACTTT
CASSITGPPGVALHF
>TRBJ2-6|NA|NA|TRBV5-6
TGTGCCAGCAGCTTCTCGAGGGGTTCTGGGGCCAACGTCCTGACTTTC
CASSFSRGSGANVLTF
>TRBJ2-3|NA|NA|TRBV13
TGTGCCAGCAGCCCCCTAGCTCAGAGCGGGCATCAATGGGGCACAGATACGCAGTATTTT
CASSPLAQSGHQWGTDTQYF
>TRBJ1-1|NA|NA|TRBV15
TGTGCCACCAGCAGAGATCGGGGGTATGAAGCTTTCTTT
CATSRDRGYEAFF
>TRBJ1-6|NA|NA|TRBV6-5
TGTGCCAGCAGCAGGGGCGCTTATAATTCACCCCTCCACTTT
CASSRGAYNSPLHF
>TRBJ2-7|NA|NA|TRBV7-8
TGTGCCAGCAGCCACAACTCCTACGAGCAGTACTTC
CASSHNSYEQYF
>TRBJ2-1|few|TRBD2|TRBV29-1
TGCAGCGTTTCCAAACCCCTAGCGGGAGCAGTCAATGAGCAGTTCTTC
CSVSKPLAGAVNEQFF
>TRBJ1-1|NA|NA|TRBV5-4
TGTGCCAGCAGCTTCCCCCACACTGAAGCTTTCTTT
CASSFPHTEAFF
>TRBJ2-7|NA|NA|TRBV20-1
TGCAGTGCTCGCACTTCCTACGAGCAGTACTTC
CSARTSYEQYF
>TRBJ2-3|NA|NA|TRBV6-6
TGTGCCAGCAGTTACGGGCGAAAAGCGGCAGATACGCAGTATTTT
CASSYGRKAADTQYF
>TRBJ2-7|few|NA|TRBV7-2
TGTGCCAGCAGCTCCGCCTACGAGCAGTACTTC
CASSSAYEQYF
>TRBJ2-7|NA|NA|TRBV5-1
TGCGCCAGCAGCTTCGGCGTCCCCTACGAGCAGTACTTC
CASSFGVPYEQYF
>TRBJ1-2|NA|NA|TRBV5-8
TGTGCCAGCAGCCACCCGGGACATAACTATGGCTACACCTTC
CASSHPGHNYGYTF
>TRBJ2-2|NA|TRBD2|TRBV5-1
TGCGCCAGCCACGGACTAGCGGGAATAACCGGGGAGCTGTTTTTT
CASHGLAGITGELFF
>TRBJ1-1|once|TRBD1|TRBV13
TGTGCCAGCAGCGTGGGACAGGGGGCAATTGAAGCTTTCTTT
CASSVGQGAIEAFF
>TRBJ2-1|NA|NA|TRBV28
TGTGCCAGCAGTTTAAGGGTCCGCAGGCTGCAGTTCTTC
CASSLRVRRLQFF